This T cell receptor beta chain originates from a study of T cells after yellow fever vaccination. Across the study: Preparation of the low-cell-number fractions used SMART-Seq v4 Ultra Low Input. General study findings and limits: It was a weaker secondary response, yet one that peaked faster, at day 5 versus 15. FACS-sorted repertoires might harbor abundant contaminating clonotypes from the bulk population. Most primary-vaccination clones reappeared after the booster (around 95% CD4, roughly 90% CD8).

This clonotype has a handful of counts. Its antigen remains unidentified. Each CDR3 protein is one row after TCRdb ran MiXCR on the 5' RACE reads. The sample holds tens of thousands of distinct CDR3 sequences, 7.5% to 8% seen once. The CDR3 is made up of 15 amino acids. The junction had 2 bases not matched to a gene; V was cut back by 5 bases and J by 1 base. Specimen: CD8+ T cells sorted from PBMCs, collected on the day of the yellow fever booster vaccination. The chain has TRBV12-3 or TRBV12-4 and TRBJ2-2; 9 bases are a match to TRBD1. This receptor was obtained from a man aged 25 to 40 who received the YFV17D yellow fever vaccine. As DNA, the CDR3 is TGTGCCAGCAGTCCGGGACAGGGGAACACCGGGGAGCTGTTTTTT. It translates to CASSPGQGNTGELFF.